Detailed here is one T cell receptor (beta chain). This clone's antigen is unknown. No base quality values were provided; no much bigger clone lies one nucleotide off. Other DNA sequences within the sample encode an identical CDR3. Its CDR3 holds 13 amino acids, cysteine through phenylalanine. Only the CDR3 DNA is retained, 39 bases long and in frame from the first base. Deletion took 2 bases off V and 3 bases off J, with a span of 5 bases between the germline ends. The germline V gene (reference sequence) provides CDR1 MNHEY and CDR2 SMNVEV. The data were taken from a study of blood T cell repertoires in COVID-19 (dated by TCRdb to about 2020). Regarding the research as a whole: Samples from collaborators originated in the United States, Italy and Spain and spanned both the acute and convalescent phases of COVID-19. The material from the prospective study consisted of cDNA or gDNA derived from T cells, B-cell-depleted T cells, or PBMCs. Subjects who had been exposed to COVID-19, were actively infected with it, or had recovered from it provided the deeply sampled blood TCRbeta repertoires that made up the dataset. The repertoires were made available in a free public database intended to serve as a resource for research on the immune response to SARS-CoV-2. The samples were drawn from two sources: the first 160 participants of the ongoing ImmuneRACE study, and 950 to 1,500 subjects contributed by 6 global collaborators. The sample metadata nearly always contained a de-identified subject ID, COVID-19 status, age in years and sex. Where HLA class I and class II types were available, the types were taken from metadata supplied by the sample provider, not from assay-based typing. What the research found in general, with its limitations: How much clinical and demographic metadata was included differed by source and by participant, and the metadata was provided uncurated.

TCRbeta CDR3 regions were amplified from genomic DNA by means of the immunoSEQ Assay, a bias-controlled multiplex PCR. In the original analysis: Nucleated cell counts per sample were estimated from amplification of reference gene primers within the assay. Sequence reads were collapsed and filtered to measure the absolute abundance of every unique TCRbeta CDR3 rearrangement. For each sample, productive Simpson clonality was calculated as the square root of Simpson's diversity index across productive rearrangements. In its TCRdb copy, this immuneACCESS table keeps in-frame sequences only and misses some clones. Where compared with another copy, unresolved V genes explain less than half of these, and the others have no known cause. That table supplies the V and J calls and clone size; D and trimming were determined from the DNA. Across this sample there are 330,000 or so clones, with 88% seen only once. The top ten constitute about 4.7% of the sample.

Enrolling through a virtual design, the prospective study's participants ranged in age from roughly 18 to 95 years and lived across 24 United States geographic areas. In the prospective study, participants were assigned to cohorts based on the clinical history participants reported in a screening survey and a study questionnaire. Recovered participants in ImmuneRACE Cohort 3 were defined by two consecutive negative NP/OP PCR tests, clearance by a healthcare professional, or resolution of symptoms. In the prospective study, mobile phlebotomists collected whole blood, serum and a nasopharyngeal or oropharyngeal swab from each participant. Prospective study participants could optionally give additional blood draws and questionnaires over an approximately two-month period. Blood samples from the prospective study were shipped frozen or at room temperature prior to DNA extraction.

Specimen: PBMCs or T cells enriched from blood (not recorded which). This TCR derives from a man aged 25-40 years who had recovered from COVID-19. The rearranged chain carries TRBV27 and TRBJ2-1; the D segment cannot be called with confidence. The CDR3 loop reads CASSLGGYNEQFF. The sequenced DNA is TGTGCCAGCAGTTTAGGCGGCTACAATGAGCAGTTCTTC.